Listed below are T cell receptor beta chains from one sample, sequenced in a study of Ad26.COV2.S vaccination and SARS-CoV-2 variants. Sequencing was performed with immunoSEQ multiplex PCR; in TCRdb, only in-frame clones are kept and a portion is missing. The profile shows 350,000 to 400,000 clones, approximately 91% of them singletons. Specimen: peripheral blood, collected in a trial of Ad26.COV2.S vaccine versus placebo. The receptors shown here come from a person aged 18 to 59 who received the Ad26.COV2.S COVID-19 vaccine or a placebo. CDR3s include the opening cysteine and the closing phenylalanine or tryptophan. A D gene is named only where the DNA matches it firmly. Clone sizes are given selectively: once, few, many, or a class where the clone is expanded.

J,D,V,size,DNA,CDR3
TRBJ2-1,TRBD2,TRBV11-2,NA,TGTGCCAGCAGCTTAGATACGGGGACTAGCCAGTTCTTC,CASSLDTGTSQFF
TRBJ1-4,TRBD1,TRBV11-2,NA,TGTGCCAGCAGCAAGACAGGGGGGGAGGAAAAACTGTTTTTT,CASSKTGGEEKLFF
TRBJ2-2,NA,TRBV11-2,NA,TGTGCCAGCAGCTTAGATCCGGGGAAGGGGGAGCTGTTTTTT,CASSLDPGKGELFF
TRBJ2-7,NA,TRBV7-2,NA,TGTGCCAGCAGCTCCTTGAAGAGTAGGAGCTCCTACGAGCAGTACTTC,CASSSLKSRSSYEQYF
TRBJ1-2,TRBD1,TRBV5-1,NA,TGCGCCAGCAGCTTGGACGGGACAGCCGCGCTTGGCTACACCTTC,CASSLDGTAALGYTF
TRBJ2-1,TRBD1,TRBV6-5,NA,TGTGCCAGCATCGAGGACAGGGTTTACAATGAGCAGTTCTTC,CASIEDRVYNEQFF
TRBJ2-7,NA,TRBV5-4,NA,TGTGCCAGCAGCTTGTATTCGGGCACCTACGAGCAGTACTTC,CASSLYSGTYEQYF
TRBJ1-4,NA,TRBV19,NA,TGTGCCAGTGGTCACGGTGAAAAACTGTTTTTT,CASGHGEKLFF
TRBJ2-7,NA,TRBV19,NA,TGTGCCAGTAGCAGGGCTAGGGAGGCATACGAGCAGTACTTC,CASSRAREAYEQYF
TRBJ2-5,NA,TRBV5-1,NA,TGCGCCAGTAGCATTCAGTACCAAGAGACCCAGTACTTC,CASSIQYQETQYF
TRBJ1-2,NA,TRBV3-1/TRBV3-2,NA,TGTGCCAGCAGCCAGGGCCTTAACTATGGCTACACCTTC,CASSQGLNYGYTF
TRBJ2-7,TRBD1,TRBV28,NA,TGTGCCAGCAGTGCCGGGACAGAAGCCTACGAGCAGTACTTC,CASSAGTEAYEQYF
TRBJ2-1,TRBD2,TRBV11-2,NA,TGTGCCAGCAGCTTCACCGGGACTAGCGCCTATTACAATGAGCAGTTCTTC,CASSFTGTSAYYNEQFF
TRBJ1-5,NA,TRBV7-2,NA,TGTGCCAGCAGCTTAGGGGGGGGTCACGGTCAGCCCCAGCATTTT,CASSLGGGHGQPQHF
TRBJ1-6,NA,TRBV7-8,NA,TGTGCCAGCAGCTTATTGGGGTCAGGGTCACCCCTCCACTTT,CASSLLGSGSPLHF
TRBJ1-1,NA,TRBV7-2,NA,TGTGCCAGCAGCTTAGGATGGGACGGGGAAGCTTTCTTT,CASSLGWDGEAFF
TRBJ2-1,TRBD1,TRBV6-5,NA,TGTGCCAGCAGTTACTCGACAGGGGATGAGCAGTTCTTC,CASSYSTGDEQFF
TRBJ2-5,NA,TRBV12-3/TRBV12-4,NA,TGTGCCAGCAGCCGGGGGACCCAGTACTTC,CASSRGTQYF
TRBJ1-1,NA,TRBV18,NA,TGTGCCAGCTCACCACAGGGGGCTGAAGCTTTCTTT,CASSPQGAEAFF
TRBJ2-5,NA,TRBV5-4,NA,TGTGCCAGCAGCCGGGACGGCGGGGACGAGACCCAGTACTTC,CASSRDGGDETQYF
TRBJ1-1,TRBD1,TRBV28,NA,TGTGCCAGCCAGGGGGACCTCCCCGGGGGGGCTTTCTTT,CASQGDLPGGAFF
TRBJ2-5,TRBD2,TRBV7-3,once,TGTGCCAGCACCCCTAGCGGGAGGGGAGAGACCCAGTACTTC,CASTPSGRGETQYF
TRBJ1-3,TRBD1,TRBV28,NA,TGTGCCAGCAGCGGGGGGGACAGGGGATTCTCTGGAAACACCATATATTTT,CASSGGDRGFSGNTIYF
TRBJ1-5,TRBD1,TRBV2,NA,TGTGCCAGCAGTGTATGGACAGGGGGAGATCAGCCCCAGCATTTT,CASSVWTGGDQPQHF
TRBJ1-1,NA,TRBV5-6,NA,TGTGCCAGCAGCTTGGTGATGGGGGGTGGTACTGAAGCTTTCTTT,CASSLVMGGGTEAFF
TRBJ1-1,NA,TRBV28,NA,TGTGCCAGCAGTTCCAGGGGATCACACCCTGACACTGAAGCTTTCTTT,CASSSRGSHPDTEAFF
TRBJ2-5,TRBD1,TRBV27,NA,TGTGCCAGCAGTTTCAGGACAGGTGGTATATCCCAGTACTTC,CASSFRTGGISQYF
TRBJ2-1,NA,TRBV7-3,few,TGTGCCAGCAGCTTAAGCCCCCCAGGGCGTAATGAGCAGTTCTTC,CASSLSPPGRNEQFF
TRBJ2-7,NA,TRBV7-8,NA,TGTGCCAGCAGCTTAGACGAGGACGGGTACGAGCAGTACTTC,CASSLDEDGYEQYF
TRBJ2-5,TRBD1,TRBV10-2,NA,TGCGCCAGCAGAAGGGGGACAGGGGGCGCTGAGACCCAGTACTTC,CASRRGTGGAETQYF
TRBJ1-1,NA,TRBV12-5,NA,TGTGCTAGCGGCAGAGTAGCCTTCAGTGAAGCTTTCTTT,CASGRVAFSEAFF
TRBJ2-2,NA,TRBV4-2,many,TGTGCCAGCAGCCCATTGGGTGGCGGGGAGCTGTTTTTT,CASSPLGGGELFF
TRBJ2-7,TRBD1,TRBV28,NA,TGTGCCAGCAGTACTACCGGGACAGTCTCCTACGAGCAGTACTTC,CASSTTGTVSYEQYF
TRBJ2-7,TRBD2,TRBV28,NA,TGTGCCAGCACCTGGGGGACTAGCGGGAGTGGGTACGAGCAGTACTTC,CASTWGTSGSGYEQYF
TRBJ2-3,NA,TRBV5-1,NA,TGCGCCAGCAGCTTAGGTCAGGGAGCAAGAGATACGCAGTATTTT,CASSLGQGARDTQYF
TRBJ2-2,NA,TRBV5-6,NA,TGTGCCAGCAGCTTACAGGGTTGGATGGAGGAGCTGTTTTTT,CASSLQGWMEELFF
TRBJ2-1,TRBD1,TRBV28,once,TGTGCCAGCAGTCCCAGACAGGGCTTACTAAATGAGCAGTTCTTC,CASSPRQGLLNEQFF
TRBJ1-5,NA,TRBV7-8,NA,TGTGCCAGCAGCTTAGTAGAGATCAATCAGCCCCAGCATTTT,CASSLVEINQPQHF
TRBJ1-2,NA,TRBV2,NA,TGTGCCAGCAGTGAAAGCAGGAACTATGGCTACACCTTC,CASSESRNYGYTF
TRBJ2-7,NA,TRBV6-5,NA,TGTGCCAGCAGTTACTCGATTGGGTCCTACGAGCAGTACTTC,CASSYSIGSYEQYF
TRBJ1-4,NA,TRBV18,NA,TGTGCCAGCTCACCGGCAGAAGGGGAAAAACTGTTTTTT,CASSPAEGEKLFF
TRBJ1-1,TRBD1,TRBV28,NA,TGTGCCAGCAGTGCCTCGACAGGGAGGAACACTGAAGCTTTCTTT,CASSASTGRNTEAFF
TRBJ1-6,NA,TRBV5-1,once,TGCGCCAGCAGACAGGGAAATAGTAATTCACCCCTCCACTTT,CASRQGNSNSPLHF
TRBJ2-2,NA,TRBV28,NA,TGTGCCAGCAGTTTCATGGACAGAACCGGGGAGCTGTTTTTT,CASSFMDRTGELFF
TRBJ2-3,TRBD2,TRBV2,NA,TGTGCCAGCAGTCCGGGACTAGCGGGAGACACAGATACGCAGTATTTT,CASSPGLAGDTDTQYF
TRBJ2-7,TRBD2,TRBV9,NA,TGTGCCAGCAGCCCCCGACTAGCAGTTAGTCGCGAGCAGTACTTC,CASSPRLAVSREQYF
TRBJ2-2,TRBD1,TRBV14,few,TGTGCCAGCAGCCTTGGCGTGGCAGGGGGCACGTATACCGGGGAGCTGTTTTTT,CASSLGVAGGTYTGELFF
TRBJ1-4,NA,TRBV28,NA,TGTGCCACCGCGCGGGGCGGGGTTGCTAATGAAAAACTGTTTTTT,CATARGGVANEKLFF
TRBJ1-1,NA,TRBV5-1,NA,TGCGCCAGCAGCCCCCGCAATAAGAACACTGAAGCTTTCTTT,CASSPRNKNTEAFF
TRBJ2-4,TRBD1,TRBV6-5,NA,TGTGCCAGCAGTAGACAGGGGGCAAGAAACATTCAGTACTTC,CASSRQGARNIQYF
TRBJ1-2,TRBD1,TRBV2,NA,TGTGCCAGCATGTACAGGGGATTCAGCTATGGCTACACCTTC,CASMYRGFSYGYTF